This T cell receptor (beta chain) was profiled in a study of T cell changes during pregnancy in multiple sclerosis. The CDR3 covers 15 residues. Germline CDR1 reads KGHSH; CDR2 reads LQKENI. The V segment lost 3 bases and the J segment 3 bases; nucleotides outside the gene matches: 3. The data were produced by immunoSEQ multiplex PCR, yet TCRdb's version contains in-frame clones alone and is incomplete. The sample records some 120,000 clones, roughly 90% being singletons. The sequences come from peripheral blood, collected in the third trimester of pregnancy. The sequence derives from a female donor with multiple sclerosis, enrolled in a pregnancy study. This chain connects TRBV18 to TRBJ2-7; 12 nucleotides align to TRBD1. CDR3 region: CASSPGTGGSYEQYF. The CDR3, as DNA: TGTGCCAGCTCACCCGGGACAGGGGGCAGCTACGAGCAGTACTTC.